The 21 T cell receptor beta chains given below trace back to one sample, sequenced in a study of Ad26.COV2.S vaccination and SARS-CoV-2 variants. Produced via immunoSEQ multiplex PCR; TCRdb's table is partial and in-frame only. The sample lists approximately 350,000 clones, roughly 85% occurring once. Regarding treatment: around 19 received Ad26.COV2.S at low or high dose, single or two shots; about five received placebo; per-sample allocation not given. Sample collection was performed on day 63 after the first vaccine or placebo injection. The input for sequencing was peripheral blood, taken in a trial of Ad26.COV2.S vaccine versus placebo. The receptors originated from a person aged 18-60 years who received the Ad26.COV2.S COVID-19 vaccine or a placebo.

The CDR3 loop is CATSRDREFPQPQHF. The CDR3 bases are TGTGCCACCAGCAGAGATCGGGAGTTCCCTCAGCCCCAGCATTTT. The rearrangement uses TRBV15 and TRBJ1-5, with unresolved D. This CDR3 is 15 amino acids long. Trimming pared 0 bases from V and 6 bases from J, leaving 12 bases between. The V gene's germline CDR1 is LNHNV and CDR2 YYDKDF (reference sequence). The variable domain in full, with the rest retrieved from reference TRBV15 and TRBJ1-5, is DAMVIQNPRYQVTQFGKPVTLSCSQTLNHNVMYWYQQKSSQAPKLLFHYYDKDFNNEADTPDNFQSRRPNTSFCFLDIRSPGLGDTAMYLCATSRDREFPQPQHFGDGTRLSIL.

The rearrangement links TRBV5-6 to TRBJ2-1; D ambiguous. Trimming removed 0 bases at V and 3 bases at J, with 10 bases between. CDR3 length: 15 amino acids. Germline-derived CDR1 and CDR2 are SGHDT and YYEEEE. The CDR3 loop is CASSLDVGNYNEQFF. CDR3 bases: TGTGCCAGCAGCTTGGATGTGGGAAACTACAATGAGCAGTTCTTC.

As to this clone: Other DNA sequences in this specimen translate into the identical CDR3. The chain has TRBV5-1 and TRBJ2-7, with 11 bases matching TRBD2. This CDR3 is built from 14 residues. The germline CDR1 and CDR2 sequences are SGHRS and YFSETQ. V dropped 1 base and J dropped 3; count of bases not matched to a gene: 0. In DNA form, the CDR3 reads TGCGCCAGCAGCTTGACTAGCGGGGGCTACGAGCAGTACTTC. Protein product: CASSLTSGGYEQYF. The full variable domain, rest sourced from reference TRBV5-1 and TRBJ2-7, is KAGVTQTPRYLIKTRGQQVTLSCSPISGHRSVSWYQQTPGQGLQFLFEYFSETQRNKGNFPGRFSGRQFSNSRSEMNVSTLELGDSALYLCASSLTSGGYEQYFGPGTRLTVT.

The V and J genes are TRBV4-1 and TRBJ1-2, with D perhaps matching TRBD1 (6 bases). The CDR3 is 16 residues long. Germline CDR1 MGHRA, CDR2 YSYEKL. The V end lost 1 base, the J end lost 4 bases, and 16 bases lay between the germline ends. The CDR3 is CASSQALGGAGYGYTF. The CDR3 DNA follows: TGCGCCAGCAGCCAAGCCCTCGGGGGGGCGGGCTATGGCTACACCTTC.

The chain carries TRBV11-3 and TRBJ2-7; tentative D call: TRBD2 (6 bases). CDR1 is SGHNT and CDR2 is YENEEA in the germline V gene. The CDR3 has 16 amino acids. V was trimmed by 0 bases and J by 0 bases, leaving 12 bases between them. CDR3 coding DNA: TGTGCCAGCAGCTTAGATGGCCTGGGGGGCTCCTACGAGCAGTACTTC. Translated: CASSLDGLGGSYEQYF.

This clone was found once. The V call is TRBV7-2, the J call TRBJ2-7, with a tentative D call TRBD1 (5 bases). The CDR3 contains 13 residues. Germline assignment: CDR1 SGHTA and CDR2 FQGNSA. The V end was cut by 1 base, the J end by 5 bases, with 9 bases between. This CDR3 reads CASSLGQINEQYF. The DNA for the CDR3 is TGTGCCAGCAGCTTAGGACAGATCAACGAGCAGTACTTC.

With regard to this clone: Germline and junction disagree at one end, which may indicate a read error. CDR3: CASSLSLGTVAFF. CDR3 nucleotide sequence: TGTGCCAGCAGTTTATCCTTAGGGACAGTGGCATTCTTC. The chain recombines TRBV27 with TRBJ2-7; TRBD1 aligns across 7 bases. Germline values: CDR1 MNHEY, CDR2 SMNVEV (reference sequence). The CDR3 has 13 amino acids.

CDR3 residues: CASSYEGVRTEAFF. The CDR3 bases are TGTGCCAGCAGTTACGAGGGAGTGAGGACTGAAGCTTTCTTT. The rearrangement links TRBV6-5 to TRBJ1-1; no reliable D call. Germline assignment: CDR1 MNHEY and CDR2 SVGAGI. The CDR3 has 14 amino acids. Deletions cut 2 bases from V and 5 bases from J, with 12 bases between.

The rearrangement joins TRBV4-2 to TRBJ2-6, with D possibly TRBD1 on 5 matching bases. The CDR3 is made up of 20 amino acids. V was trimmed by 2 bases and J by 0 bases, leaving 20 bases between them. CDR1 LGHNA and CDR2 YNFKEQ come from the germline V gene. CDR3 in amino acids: CASSQSIRQRVSSGANVLTF. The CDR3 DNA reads TGTGCCAGCAGCCAATCTATTCGACAGCGAGTCTCCTCTGGGGCCAACGTCCTGACTTTC.

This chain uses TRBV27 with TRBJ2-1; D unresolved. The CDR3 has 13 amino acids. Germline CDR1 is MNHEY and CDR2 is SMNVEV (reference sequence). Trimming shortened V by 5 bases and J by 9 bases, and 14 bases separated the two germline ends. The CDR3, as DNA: TGTGCCAGCAGTCCGCGCTTCTACGGTGAGCAGTTCTTC. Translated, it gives CASSPRFYGEQFF.

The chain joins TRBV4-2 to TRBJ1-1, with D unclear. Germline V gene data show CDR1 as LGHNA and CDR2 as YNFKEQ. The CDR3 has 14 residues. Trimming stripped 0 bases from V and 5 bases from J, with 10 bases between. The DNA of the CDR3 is TGTGCCAGCAGCCAAGATCTGGCTCTTACTGAAGCTTTCTTT. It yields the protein CASSQDLALTEAFF.

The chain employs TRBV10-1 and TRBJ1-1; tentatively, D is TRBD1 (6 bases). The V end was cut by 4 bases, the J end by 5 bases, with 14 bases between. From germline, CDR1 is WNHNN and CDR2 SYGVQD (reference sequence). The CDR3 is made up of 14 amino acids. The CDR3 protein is CASSVKTGQTEAFF. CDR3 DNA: TGCGCCAGCAGTGTGAAGACAGGCCAAACTGAAGCTTTCTTT.

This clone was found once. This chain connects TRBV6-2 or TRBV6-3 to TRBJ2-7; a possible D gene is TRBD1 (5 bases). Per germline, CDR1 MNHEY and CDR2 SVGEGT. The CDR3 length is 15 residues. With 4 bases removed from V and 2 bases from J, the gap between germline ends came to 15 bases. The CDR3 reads CASSLHDSRTYEQYF. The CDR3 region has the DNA TGTGCCAGCAGTTTACACGACAGCCGAACCTACGAGCAGTACTTC.

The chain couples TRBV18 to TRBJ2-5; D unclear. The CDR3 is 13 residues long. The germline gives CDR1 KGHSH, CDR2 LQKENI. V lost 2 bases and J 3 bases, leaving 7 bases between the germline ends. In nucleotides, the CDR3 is TGTGCCAGCTCACCAAGGTCAGAAGAGACCCAGTACTTC. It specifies CASSPRSEETQYF.

The CDR3 DNA sequence: TGTGCCAGCTCACCACCGAGCTGGGGCGGCAATGAGCAGTTCTTC. It translates to CASSPPSWGGNEQFF. This chain uses TRBV18 with TRBJ2-1, with a weak D call TRBD1 (5 bases). CDR1 is KGHSH, CDR2 LQKENI, per germline. V lost 0 bases, J lost 6 bases, and 12 bases lay in between. This CDR3 is 15 amino acids long.

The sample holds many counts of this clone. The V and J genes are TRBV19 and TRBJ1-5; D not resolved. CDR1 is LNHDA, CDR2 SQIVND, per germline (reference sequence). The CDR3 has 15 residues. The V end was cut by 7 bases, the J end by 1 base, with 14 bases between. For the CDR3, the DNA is TGTGCCAGTACTGGGGATCTTAAGAGCAATCAGCCCCAGCATTTT. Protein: CASTGDLKSNQPQHF.

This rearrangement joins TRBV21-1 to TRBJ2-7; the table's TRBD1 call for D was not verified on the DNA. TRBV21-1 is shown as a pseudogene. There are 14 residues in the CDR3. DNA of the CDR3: TGTGCCAGCAGCAAAGCGCCCAGGCACTGGGAGCAGTACTTC. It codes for CASSKAPRHWEQYF.

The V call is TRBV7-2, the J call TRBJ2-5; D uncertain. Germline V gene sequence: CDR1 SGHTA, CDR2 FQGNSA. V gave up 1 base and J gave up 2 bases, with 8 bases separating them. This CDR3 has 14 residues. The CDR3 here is CASSLGNGQETQYF. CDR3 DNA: TGTGCCAGCAGCTTAGGGAACGGACAAGAGACCCAGTACTTC.

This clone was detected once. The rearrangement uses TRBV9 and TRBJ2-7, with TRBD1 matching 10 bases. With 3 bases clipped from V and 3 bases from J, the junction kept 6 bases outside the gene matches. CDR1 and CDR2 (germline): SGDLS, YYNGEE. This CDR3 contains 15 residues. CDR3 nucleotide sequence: TGTGCCAGCAGCGGTGGGGACAGGGGACACTACGAGCAGTACTTC. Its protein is CASSGGDRGHYEQYF.

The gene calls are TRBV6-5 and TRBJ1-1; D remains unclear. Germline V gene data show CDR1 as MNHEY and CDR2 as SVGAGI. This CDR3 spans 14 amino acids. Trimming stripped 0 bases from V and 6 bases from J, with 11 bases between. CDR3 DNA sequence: TGTGCCAGCAGTTACTCGATTGAAGGGCCTGAAGCTTTCTTT. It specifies CASSYSIEGPEAFF.

The CDR3 spells CASSTGSGANVLTF. CDR3 sequence (DNA): TGTGCCAGCAGTACAGGCTCTGGGGCCAACGTCCTGACTTTC. The chain joins TRBV6-4 to TRBJ2-6; possible D gene TRBD1, 5 bases. From germline, CDR1 is MRHNA and CDR2 SNTAGT. There are 14 residues in the CDR3. V was trimmed by 5 bases and J by 0 bases, leaving 5 bases between them.